In its sample, the clone carrying this TCR beta chain was seen a few times. The germline V gene has CDR1 LNHDA and CDR2 SQIVND (reference sequence). The CDR3 contains 16 residues. V was pared by 7 bases and J by 3 bases, with 18 bases between. The sample originates from a study of blood T cell repertoires in COVID-19. Seattle patients were enrolled during active infection and followed longitudinally. Per the authors' pipeline: Estimation of nucleated cell counts relied on the amplification of reference gene primers. Sequencing used immunoSEQ multiplex PCR; TCRdb keeps in-frame clones, though not all of them. V and J calls plus clone size are reproduced from that table; the DNA served to infer D and trimming. This sample yields fewer than 350,000 clones, of which about 86% are seen a single time; roughly 12% belongs to the top ten.

Sequencing was done on a sample of peripheral blood. The source of this sequence is a woman in her 30s with COVID-19, enrolled during active disease. The chain joins TRBV19 to TRBJ2-2, with D possibly matching TRBD2 (6 bases). CDR3 sequence: CASTDVWRADTGELFF. The CDR3 region has the DNA TGTGCCAGTACGGATGTCTGGAGGGCGGACACCGGGGAGCTGTTTTTT.